This entry lists 11 T cell receptor beta chains sequenced from one sample in a study of blood T cell repertoires in COVID-19. Only in-frame clones appear in the TCRdb table, and some are missing; sequencing was by immunoSEQ multiplex PCR. The sample contains some 230,000 clones, 80% to 90% of which appear only once. Sample: peripheral blood. The source is a man aged 25 to 40 who had recovered from COVID-19.

The rearrangement links TRBV7-2 to TRBJ1-1; 7 bases are shared with TRBD1. V dropped 2 bases and J dropped 4; count of bases not matched to a gene: 7. The CDR3 spans 15 residues. Germline V CDR1 and CDR2: SGHTA, FQGNSA. The CDR3 nucleotides are TGTGCCAGCAGCTTAACCGCAGGGGGTGGCACTGAAGCTTTCTTT. The encoded protein is CASSLTAGGGTEAFF.

This chain uses TRBV5-1 with TRBJ1-4, with 7 bases aligning to TRBD1. CDR3 length: 14 amino acids. The ends lost 4 bases at V and 8 bases at J; junction bases unmatched: 8. Germline CDR1 and CDR2: SGHRS and YFSETQ. The CDR3 sequence: CASSTDRVGEKLFF. CDR3 DNA: TGCGCCAGCAGCACTGACAGGGTTGGGGAAAAACTGTTTTTT.

The chain combines TRBV11-3 with TRBJ2-2; 9 bases line up with TRBD1. Germline values: CDR1 SGHNT, CDR2 YENEEA. Trimming took 5 bases from V and 8 from J; bases not matched to a gene: 9. The CDR3 has 15 amino acids. The CDR3 protein is CASSRGQGHGGELFF. DNA for the CDR3: TGTGCCAGCAGCCGTGGACAGGGGCATGGGGGGGAGCTGTTTTTT.

The chain links TRBV14 to TRBJ1-2, with 7 bases lining up with TRBD1. Trimming removed 6 bases from V and 6 bases from J; junction bases left unmatched: 7. There are 13 residues in the CDR3. Germline V gives CDR1 SGHDN, CDR2 FVKESK. DNA of the CDR3: TGTGCCAGCAGTCGAGACAGGGTGGATGGCTACACCTTC. Amino acid sequence: CASSRDRVDGYTF.

The chain joins TRBV25-1 to TRBJ1-2, with D unresolved. Per the germline V gene, CDR1 is MGHDK and CDR2 is SYGVNS. V was shortened by 8 bases and J by 6 bases, with 16 bases between the two germline ends. This CDR3 comprises 13 residues. CDR3 region: CASGELYPHGYTF. The CDR3 bases are TGTGCCAGCGGGGAGTTGTACCCCCATGGCTACACCTTC.

The CDR3 reads CASSLRTGGEQYF. The CDR3 nucleotides read TGTGCCAGCAGCCTCCGGACAGGGGGAGAGCAGTACTTC. The gene calls are TRBV9 and TRBJ2-7; TRBD1 matches 10 bases. The germline gives CDR1 SGDLS, CDR2 YYNGEE. The CDR3 spans 13 residues. The ends lost 4 bases at V and 7 bases at J; junction bases unmatched: 5.

J is TRBJ1-1 and V is TRBV5-6; no clear D. This CDR3 region has 13 residues. The germline V gene encodes CDR1 SGHDT and CDR2 YYEEEE. Trimming cost V 4 bases and J 6 bases, with 13 bases left between them. The CDR3 coding sequence is TGTGCCAGCAGCCAGACACCCAACTCTGAAGCTTTCTTT. It is translated as CASSQTPNSEAFF.

This clone has only one observation. The chain combines TRBV24-1 with TRBJ2-7; no clear D. Germline CDR1 KGHDR, CDR2 SFDVKD. The CDR3 has 13 amino acids. The V and J ends lost 4 bases and 7 bases respectively, with 13 bases between them. This CDR3 is CATSDFPLEEQYF. The CDR3 DNA sequence: TGTGCCACCAGTGACTTCCCCCTTGAGGAGCAGTACTTC.

A single count supports this clone. This chain links TRBV2 with TRBJ2-3; TRBD2 matches 7 bases. J gave up 4 bases and V 9 bases, and 7 bases lay outside the gene matches. Germline CDR1 SNHLY, CDR2 FYNNEI. This CDR3 contains 13 residues. CDR3 protein: CASGGVVPDTQYF. For the CDR3, the DNA is TGTGCCAGTGGGGGGGTGGTCCCAGATACGCAGTATTTT.

This chain links TRBV6-5 with TRBJ2-1; 9 bases are shared with TRBD2. After removal of 8 bases from V and 6 bases from J, the junction contained 11 bases not matched to a gene. Germline loops: CDR1 MNHEY, CDR2 SVGAGI. The CDR3 contains 15 residues. CDR3 bases: TGTGCCAGCTCAGGGACTAGCCCCCTTTTCAATGAGCAGTTCTTC. Its protein is CASSGTSPLFNEQFF.

The chain uses TRBV12-3 or TRBV12-4 and TRBJ2-1, with 8 bases fitting TRBD1. V lost 8 bases to trimming and J lost 10 bases; unmatched junction nucleotides: 10. This CDR3 contains 13 residues. The CDR3 nucleotides read TGTGCCAGCGGACAGGGAATTTCACAGGAGCAGTTCTTC. Translated: CASGQGISQEQFF.